Listed here are 14 T cell receptor beta chains from one sample, sequenced in a study of blood T cell repertoires in COVID-19. Sequencing was performed with immunoSEQ multiplex PCR; in TCRdb, only in-frame clones are kept and a portion is missing. This table has about 130,000 clones, about 80% appearing once. Specimen: peripheral blood. These receptors originate from a human donor in a cohort sampled during active COVID-19.

This chain links TRBV30 with TRBJ2-2, with D unresolved. The CDR3 contains 12 residues. The V gene's germline CDR1 is GTSNPN and CDR2 SVGIG (reference sequence). Trimming stripped 2 bases from V and 6 bases from J, with 7 bases between. Here the CDR3 DNA reads TGTGCCTGGAGTCAAGGAGCCGGGGAGCTGTTTTTT. Translated, it gives CAWSQGAGELFF.

The rearrangement joins TRBV27 to TRBJ2-1; 9 bases line up with TRBD1. The junction had 15 bases not matched to a gene; V was cut back by 4 bases and J by 8 bases. The CDR3 length is 17 residues. Germline V CDR1 and CDR2: MNHEY, SMNVEV (reference sequence). CDR3 nucleotides: TGTGCCAGCAGTTCCCCGCCCCGGGGACAGGGTTTGGATGAGCAGTTCTTC. Protein product: CASSSPPRGQGLDEQFF.

This chain connects TRBV5-4 to TRBJ1-2; D may be TRBD1 (5 bases). Trimming took off 3 bases at V and 10 bases at J, with 19 bases between the two ends. CDR3 length: 14 amino acids. CDR1 and CDR2 from the germline V gene are SGHNT and YYREEE (reference sequence). The CDR3 bases are TGTGCCAGCAGCTCTGGCCGTGGCAGGGAGGCCTACACCTTC. This sequence encodes CASSSGRGREAYTF.

The CDR3 reads CAWSVAGGTEAFF. CDR3 nucleotide sequence: TGTGCCTGGAGTGTAGCCGGAGGCACTGAAGCTTTCTTT. The chain uses TRBV30 and TRBJ1-1, with D unresolved. Germline values: CDR1 GTSNPN, CDR2 SVGIG (reference sequence). The germline V and J ends were trimmed by 0 bases and 4 bases, with 9 bases remaining between them. This CDR3 spans 13 amino acids.

The genes are TRBV3-1 (or the pseudogene TRBV3-2) and TRBJ1-2, with D unresolved. V lost 4 bases to trimming and J lost 8 bases, with 20 bases between them. CDR3 length: 15 amino acids. Germline CDR1 is LGHDT and CDR2 is YNNKEL (reference sequence). Here the CDR3 DNA reads TGTGCCAGCAGCCGGATGGACTCACAGCATGTAGGCTACACCTTC. It translates to CASSRMDSQHVGYTF.

The chain recombines TRBV5-4 with TRBJ1-1, with D possibly being TRBD1 (5 bases). CDR1 is SGHNT and CDR2 is YYREEE in the germline V gene (reference sequence). Trimming removed 4 bases at V and 4 bases at J, with 17 bases between. The CDR3 runs to 15 residues. The CDR3 loop reads CASSQTRGITTEAFF. The CDR3 DNA reads TGTGCCAGCAGCCAAACCCGGGGGATTACCACTGAAGCTTTCTTT.

The V and J genes are TRBV24-1 and TRBJ1-2; D call uncertain. The V and J ends lost 7 bases and 5 bases respectively, with 10 bases between them. CDR1 and CDR2 from the germline V gene are KGHDR and SFDVKD. This CDR3 has 12 amino acids. The CDR3 DNA reads TGTGCCACCAGGTCCGAGGGATATGGCTACACCTTC. It encodes CATRSEGYGYTF.

This chain uses TRBV6-5 with TRBJ1-2; 7 bases are a match to TRBD1. The germline gives CDR1 MNHEY, CDR2 SVGAGI. Trimming removed 6 bases from V and 8 bases from J; junction bases left unmatched: 15. The length of the CDR3 is 15 residues. The CDR3: CASRLGTVTSRGYTF. The CDR3 bases are TGTGCCAGCAGACTCGGGACAGTCACTTCAAGGGGCTACACCTTC.

The rearrangement joins TRBV4-1 to TRBJ1-2, with 8 bases fitting TRBD1. The CDR3 covers 19 residues. Trimming took 0 bases from V and 5 from J; bases not matched to a gene: 17. CDR1 MGHRA and CDR2 YSYEKL come from the germline V gene. Here the CDR3 reads CASSQDSGQGFSTLYGYTF. The CDR3 DNA follows: TGCGCCAGCAGCCAAGATAGTGGACAGGGTTTTTCTACTCTGTATGGCTACACCTTC.

The V call is TRBV7-8, the J call TRBJ1-2; D remains unclear. This CDR3 is built from 14 residues. The V gene lost 2 bases and the J gene lost 8 bases, with 15 bases spanning the gap. Per the germline V gene, CDR1 is SGHVS and CDR2 is FQNEAQ. The CDR3 reads CASSLIVRGGGYTF. Here the CDR3 DNA reads TGTGCCAGCAGCTTAATTGTGCGGGGAGGCGGCTACACCTTC.

The gene calls are TRBV11-3 and TRBJ2-3, with 11 nucleotides matching TRBD2. The CDR3 spans 17 residues. Germline V CDR1 and CDR2: SGHNT, YENEEA. The V and J ends lost 1 base and 5 bases, in that order; junction bases with no gene match: 8. The CDR3 DNA reads as TGTGCCAGCAGCTTAGTTGGGACTAGCGGAGGTCAAGATACGCAGTATTTT. This gives the protein CASSLVGTSGGQDTQYF.

V is TRBV19 and J is TRBJ1-6, with D uncertain. With 6 bases removed from V and 10 bases from J, the gap between germline ends came to 13 bases. Germline-derived CDR1 and CDR2 are LNHDA and SQIVND (reference sequence). The CDR3 contains 13 residues. The CDR3 nucleotides are TGTGCCAGTAGCGAGGGCATAAGGTCACCCCTCCACTTT. Residues: CASSEGIRSPLHF.

V gene TRBV28 combines with J gene TRBJ2-1; 11 bases agree with TRBD1. This CDR3 has 16 residues. CDR1 is MDHEN, CDR2 SYDVKM, per germline. The ends lost 1 base at V and 5 bases at J; junction bases unmatched: 4. The DNA of the CDR3 is TGTGCCAGCAGTTTATCGGGGACAGGGGGGCACAATGAGCAGTTCTTC. Translation: CASSLSGTGGHNEQFF.

This rearrangement joins TRBV18 to TRBJ1-2; 8 nucleotides line up with TRBD1. The CDR3 spans 15 residues. Germline V gives CDR1 KGHSH, CDR2 LQKENI. V lost 3 bases, J lost 6 bases, and 9 bases stayed unmatched. CDR3 sequence (DNA): TGTGCCAGCTCACCCCAGGGGGCTTTGTTCGATGGCTACACCTTC. This sequence encodes CASSPQGALFDGYTF.